This paragraph reports one TCR beta chain. Unmatched junction bases numbered 8, after V lost 4 bases and J lost 6 bases. Germline V gene sequence: CDR1 ENHRY, CDR2 SYGVKD. The CDR3 has 15 residues. Patients in Seattle were enrolled during active infection, then followed longitudinally. The record originates from a study of blood T cell repertoires in COVID-19. Overall study: Collection of acute and convalescent COVID-19 samples took place in the United States, Italy and Spain. Sample material is recorded as cDNA or gDNA derived from T cells, B-cell-depleted T cells, or PBMCs.

Original handling: Estimates of nucleated cell counts were drawn from the amplification of reference gene primers. Profiled with immunoSEQ multiplex PCR; TCRdb holds only in-frame clones, not every one. Clone size and the V and J calls come from that table; the DNA yielded D and trimming. The sample yields some 360,000 clones, roughly 87% seen once. The chain joins TRBV10-3 to TRBJ2-2; 7 positions agree with TRBD2. The sequence came from a woman in her sixties or seventies with COVID-19, enrolled during active disease. The material sequenced was peripheral blood. CDR3 bases: TGTGCCATCAGTGTCCTAAGCGGGGTCGCCGGGGAGCTGTTTTTT. Amino acid sequence: CAISVLSGVAGELFF.